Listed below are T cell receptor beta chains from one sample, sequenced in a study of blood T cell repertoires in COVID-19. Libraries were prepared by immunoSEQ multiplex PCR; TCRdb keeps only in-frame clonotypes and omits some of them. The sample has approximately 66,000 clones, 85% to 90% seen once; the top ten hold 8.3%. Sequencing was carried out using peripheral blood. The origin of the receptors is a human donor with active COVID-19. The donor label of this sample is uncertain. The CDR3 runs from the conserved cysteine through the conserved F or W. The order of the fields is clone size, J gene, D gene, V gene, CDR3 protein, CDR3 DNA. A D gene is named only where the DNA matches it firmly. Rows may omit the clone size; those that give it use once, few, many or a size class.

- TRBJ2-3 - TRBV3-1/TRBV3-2 CASSQVQGTDTQYF TGTGCCAGCAGCCAAGTCCAGGGCACAGATACGCAGTATTTT
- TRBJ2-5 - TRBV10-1 CASNGPAGETQYF TGCGCCAGCAACGGCCCCGCCGGGGAGACCCAGTACTTC
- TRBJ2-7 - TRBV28 CASSLYGYEQYF TGTGCCAGCAGTTTATACGGGTACGAGCAGTACTTC
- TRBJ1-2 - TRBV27 CASKDRWLGGYTF TGTGCCAGCAAAGACAGGTGGTTAGGTGGCTACACCTTC
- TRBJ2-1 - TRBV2 CASEGVSSYNEQFF TGTGCCAGCGAGGGGGTTAGCTCCTACAATGAGCAGTTCTTC
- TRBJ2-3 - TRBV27 CASSRRGSSTDTQYF TGTGCCAGCAGCCGCCGGGGTTCTAGCACAGATACGCAGTATTTT
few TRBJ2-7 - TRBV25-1 CASIVGQRYYEQYF TGTGCCAGCATTGTGGGACAAAGATACTACGAGCAGTACTTC
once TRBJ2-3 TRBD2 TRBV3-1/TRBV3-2 CASSQDLVAGGPTDTQYF TGTGCCAGCAGCCAAGATCTTGTAGCGGGGGGGCCCACAGATACGCAGTATTTT
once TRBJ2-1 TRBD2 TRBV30 CAWSPATSGSGYNEQFF TGTGCCTGGAGTCCCGCGACTAGCGGGAGCGGCTACAATGAGCAGTTCTTC
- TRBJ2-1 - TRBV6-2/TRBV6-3 CASSYSQDSYNEQFF TGTGCCAGCAGTTACTCGCAGGACAGTTACAATGAGCAGTTCTTC
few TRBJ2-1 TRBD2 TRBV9 CASSILGGEQFF TGTGCCAGCAGTATCCTCGGGGGGGAGCAGTTCTTC
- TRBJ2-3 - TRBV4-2 CASSQVRVSSTDTQYF TGTGCCAGCAGCCAGGTCAGGGTTTCTAGCACAGATACGCAGTATTTT
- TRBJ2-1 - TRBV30 CACQGDWLYNEQFF TGTGCCTGCCAGGGGGACTGGCTTTACAATGAGCAGTTCTTC
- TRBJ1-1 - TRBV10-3 CAIRQDPGAEAFF TGTGCCATCAGGCAGGACCCCGGGGCTGAAGCTTTCTTT
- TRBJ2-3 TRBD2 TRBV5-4 CASRRDYQHTDTQYF TGTGCCAGCAGACGGGACTACCAACACACAGATACGCAGTATTTT
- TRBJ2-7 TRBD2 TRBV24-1 CATSENLAVSYEQYF TGTGCCACCAGTGAAAATCTAGCGGTCTCCTACGAGCAGTACTTC
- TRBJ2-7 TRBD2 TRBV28 CASRPTSYTYEQYF TGTGCCAGCAGGCCGACTAGCTATACCTACGAGCAGTACTTC
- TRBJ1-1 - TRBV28 CASRPTGDTEAFF TGTGCCAGCAGGCCGACAGGAGACACTGAAGCTTTCTTT
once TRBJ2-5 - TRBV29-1 CSVTDSPLQETQYF TGCAGCGTGACGGACAGCCCCCTTCAAGAGACCCAGTACTTC
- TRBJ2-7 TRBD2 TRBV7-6 CASSFDDGREGREQYF TGTGCCAGCAGCTTTGATGACGGGCGGGAGGGCCGCGAGCAGTACTTC
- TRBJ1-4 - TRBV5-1 CASSLAGDYNEKLFF TGCGCCAGCAGCTTGGCAGGGGACTATAATGAAAAACTGTTTTTT
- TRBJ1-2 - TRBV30 CAWSVGLNNGYTF TGTGCCTGGAGTGTAGGACTAAACAATGGCTACACCTTC
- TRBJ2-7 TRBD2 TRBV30 CAWSPPSTTTSGNDEQYF TGTGCCTGGAGCCCCCCCAGTACCACCACTAGCGGGAATGACGAGCAGTACTTC
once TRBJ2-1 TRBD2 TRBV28 CASSLDPGLAGVGYNEQFF TGTGCCAGCAGTTTGGACCCGGGACTAGCGGGAGTAGGGTACAATGAGCAGTTCTTC
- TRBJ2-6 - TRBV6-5 CASSYSTTGANVLTF TGTGCCAGCAGTTACAGTACTACTGGGGCCAACGTCCTGACTTTC
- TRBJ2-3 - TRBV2 CASSGGSTDTQYF TGTGCCAGCAGTGGCGGGAGCACAGATACGCAGTATTTT
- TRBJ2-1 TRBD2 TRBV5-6 CASSTTSGSSNEQFF TGTGCCAGCAGCACCACTAGCGGGAGTTCCAATGAGCAGTTCTTC
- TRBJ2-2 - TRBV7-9 CASSLSLGSSGELFF TGTGCCAGCAGCTTAAGTCTCGGGTCCTCCGGGGAGCTGTTTTTT
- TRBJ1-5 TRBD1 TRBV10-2 CASRDSRYNQPQHF TGCGCCAGCCGGGACAGCAGGTACAATCAGCCCCAGCATTTT
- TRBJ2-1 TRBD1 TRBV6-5 CASSWTGGNNEQFF TGTGCCAGCAGTTGGACAGGGGGAAACAATGAGCAGTTCTTC
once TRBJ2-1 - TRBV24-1 CATSDVGGGGYNEQFF TGTGCCACCAGTGATGTCGGGGGAGGGGGGTACAATGAGCAGTTCTTC
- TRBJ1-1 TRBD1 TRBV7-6 CASSLERRGLRYTEAFF TGTGCCAGCAGCTTAGAGCGGAGGGGGCTTCGTTACACTGAAGCTTTCTTT
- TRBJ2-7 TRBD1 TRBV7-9 CASSLGTGVGYEQYF TGTGCCAGCAGCTTAGGTACAGGGGTGGGCTACGAGCAGTACTTC
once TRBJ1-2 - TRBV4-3 CASSQGRGGYTF TGCGCCAGCAGCCAAGGCAGGGGCGGGTACACCTTC
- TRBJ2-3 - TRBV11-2 CASSLGGGPDTQYF TGTGCCAGCAGCTTGGGGGGGGGCCCAGATACGCAGTATTTT
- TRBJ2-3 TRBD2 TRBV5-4 CASSPGTSRSTDTQYF TGTGCCAGCAGCCCGGGGACTAGCAGATCCACAGATACGCAGTATTTT
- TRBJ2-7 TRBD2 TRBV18 CASSSFAGGGAVGSYEQYF TGTGCCAGCTCCTCGTTCGCCGGCGGGGGGGCCGTTGGGTCCTACGAGCAGTACTTC
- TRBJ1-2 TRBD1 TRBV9 CASSVGDRGLSNYGYTF TGTGCCAGCAGCGTAGGGGACAGGGGGCTATCTAACTATGGCTACACCTTC
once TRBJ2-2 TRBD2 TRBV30 CAWSPRGGGTGELFF TGTGCCTGGAGTCCCCGGGGGGGAGGAACCGGGGAGCTGTTTTTT
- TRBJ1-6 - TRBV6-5 CASSYSPQLNNSPLHF TGTGCCAGCAGTTACTCGCCACAGTTGAATAATTCACCCCTCCACTTT
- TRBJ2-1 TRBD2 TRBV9 CASSVVGLAGGPYNEQFF TGTGCCAGCAGCGTAGTGGGACTAGCGGGGGGGCCTTACAATGAGCAGTTCTTC
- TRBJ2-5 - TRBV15 CATSRDASLAETQYF TGTGCCACCAGCAGAGATGCCTCTTTGGCAGAGACCCAGTACTTC